The source of this TCR beta chain is a study of shared clonotypes between healthy human individuals. The CDR3 covers 15 residues. V lost 6 bases, J lost 3 bases, and 15 bases lay in between. Per germline, CDR1 SGHTA and CDR2 FQGNSA. This clone has a single count. The antigen is undetermined. Here immunoSEQ multiplex PCR was the method, and the copy in TCRdb shows in-frame clones only, minus some. The sample has more than 2,000,000 clones; 85% to 95% are singletons. Broader study findings: Of the naive CD4 clonotypes, about 5.4% were shared across a handful of donors.

The TCR sequence derives from a man younger than 30 in good health. Some clones in this sample may be carry-over from other donors' samples. Sequences were obtained from naive CD4+ T cells from PBMCs. Subset in this sample: CD45RA+ positively selected. This chain uses TRBV7-2 with TRBJ2-1; the D gene is possibly TRBD2 (5 bases). The CDR3 sequence is CASRPAEANYNEQFF. CDR3 bases: TGTGCCAGCAGGCCTGCGGAGGCCAACTACAATGAGCAGTTCTTC.